The next 10 T cell receptor beta chains were all read from a single sample in a study of T cells in localized non-small cell lung cancer. Here immunoSEQ multiplex PCR was the method, and the copy in TCRdb shows in-frame clones only, minus some. The sample lists under 55,000 clones; 90% to 95% were seen once. The sample was PBMCs, taken before any cancer treatment. The origin of the receptors is a woman between 35 and 75 years old with stage II lung adenocarcinoma.

The genes are TRBV15 and TRBJ2-5, with D possibly being TRBD1 (6 bases). V lost 8 bases to trimming and J lost 1 base, with 14 bases between them. CDR1 and CDR2 (germline): LNHNV, YYDKDF (reference sequence). This CDR3 has 14 residues. The CDR3 loop is CATGTQDSQETQYF. Here the CDR3 DNA reads TGTGCCACCGGGACCCAGGACAGCCAAGAGACCCAGTACTTC.

The CDR3, as DNA: TGCGCCAGCAGCCCGGGCCGGGATGGAGCGGGGGGCCGACAAGAGACCCAGTACTTC. It specifies CASSPGRDGAGGRQETQYF. The genes are TRBV5-1 and TRBJ2-5, with 9 bases lining up with TRBD2. The CDR3 totals 19 residues. The germline gives CDR1 SGHRS, CDR2 YFSETQ. Trimming removed 4 bases from V and 2 bases from J; junction bases left unmatched: 18.

The gene calls are TRBV10-3 and TRBJ1-5; D remains ambiguous. CDR1 ENHRY and CDR2 SYGVKD come from the germline V gene. Trimming removed 0 bases at V and 6 bases at J, with 3 bases between. There are 12 residues in the CDR3. CDR3 sequence reads: CAISESGQPQHF. For the CDR3, the DNA is TGTGCCATCAGTGAGTCCGGTCAGCCCCAGCATTTT.

The chain is built from TRBV7-6 and TRBJ2-5; 7 positions agree with TRBD2. The CDR3 runs 17 residues. Germline V CDR1 and CDR2: SGHVS, FNYEAQ. Trimming took 3 bases from V and 1 from J; bases not matched to a gene: 11. DNA of the CDR3: TGTGCCAGCAGCTTGGCTAGCGGTCCACAATTCCAAGAGACCCAGTACTTC. The encoded protein is CASSLASGPQFQETQYF.

This clone was seen more than once but under ten times. This chain links TRBV9 with TRBJ2-5; 7 bases map to TRBD1. The J segment lost 4 bases and the V segment lost 1 base, leaving 7 bases of the junction unmatched. Germline V gene lookup returns CDR1 SGDLS and CDR2 YYNGEE. The CDR3 is made up of 15 amino acids. The CDR3, as DNA: TGTGCCAGCAGCGTACATCGACAGGGTTTAGAGACCCAGTACTTC. Amino acids: CASSVHRQGLETQYF.

The chain recombines TRBV19 with TRBJ2-3, with a tentative D call TRBD1 (6 bases). V was clipped by 2 bases and J by 0 bases, with 9 bases between them. Germline V gene lookup returns CDR1 LNHDA and CDR2 SQIVND (reference sequence). CDR3 size: 15 residues. CDR3 in amino acids: CASSIRTASTDTQYF. CDR3 DNA: TGTGCCAGTAGTATAAGGACAGCAAGCACAGATACGCAGTATTTT.

The chain joins TRBV28 to TRBJ1-6; a possible D gene is TRBD1 (5 bases). Germline CDR1 and CDR2: MDHEN and SYDVKM. The CDR3 is 14 amino acids. Trimming shortened V by 5 bases and J by 10 bases, and 15 bases separated the two germline ends. The CDR3 DNA sequence: TGTGCCAGCAGTCAGGGCCTAATTGGGTCACCCCTCCACTTT. It codes for CASSQGLIGSPLHF.

V gene TRBV7-9 combines with J gene TRBJ1-4, with TRBD1 matching over 8 bases. V shed 4 bases and J 4 bases; nucleotides not matched to a gene: 5. Germline V gene data show CDR1 as SEHNR and CDR2 as FQNEAQ (reference sequence). This CDR3 region has 15 residues. The CDR3 coding sequence is TGTGCCAGCAGCTACCTGGGACAGGATAATGAAAAACTGTTTTTT. Its translation is CASSYLGQDNEKLFF.

The gene calls are TRBV18 and TRBJ2-5; D is unresolved. Germline V gene sequence: CDR1 KGHSH, CDR2 LQKENI. This CDR3 spans 15 amino acids. V was pared by 6 bases and J by 5 bases, with 19 bases between. CDR3 sequence: CASSPLPTDKETQYF. CDR3 coding DNA: TGTGCCAGCTCCCCTCTCCCAACAGATAAGGAGACCCAGTACTTC.

This sequence joins TRBV5-1 and TRBJ1-1, with D unclear. V was clipped by 8 bases and J by 0 bases, with 11 bases between them. The germline V gene has CDR1 SGHRS and CDR2 YFSETQ. This CDR3 contains 13 residues. Here the CDR3 reads CASHGTLNTEAFF. CDR3 nucleotides: TGCGCCAGTCACGGAACCCTGAACACTGAAGCTTTCTTT. The variable domain in full, completed from reference TRBV5-1 and TRBJ1-1, reads KAGVTQTPRYLIKTRGQQVTLSCSPISGHRSVSWYQQTPGQGLQFLFEYFSETQRNKGNFPGRFSGRQFSNSRSEMNVSTLELGDSALYLCASHGTLNTEAFFGQGTRLTVV.